This T cell receptor beta chain stems from a study of cytomegalovirus exposure and HLA in healthy donors. Losses at the gene ends were 3 bases for V and 5 bases for J; bases not matched to a gene: 7. Per germline, CDR1 LNHDA and CDR2 SQIVND (reference sequence). The CDR3 runs 15 residues. Primers included in the PCR were 60 Vbeta and 13 Jbeta primers. Repertoires were generated with immunoSEQ multiplex PCR, while TCRdb's copy carries only in-frame clones and drops some. The sample yields 150,000 to 200,000 clones, around four fifths seen once. With respect to this clone: Its specificity is not known.

Overall study findings and caveats: More clonal expansion characterized HLA-associated TCR beta chains than equally common others in a later analysis.

This chain connects TRBV19 to TRBJ2-5; 9 bases agree with TRBD2. This TCR was recovered from a woman in her 30s in good health and CMV-seronegative. The material sequenced was PBMCs. The CDR3 protein is CASSMSAGGGETQYF. The DNA for the CDR3 is TGTGCCAGTAGTATGTCGGCGGGGGGGGGCGAGACCCAGTACTTC.